This passage covers 4 T cell receptor beta chains from one sample sequenced in a study of technical replicates of blood from a handful of donors. Produced via immunoSEQ multiplex PCR; TCRdb's table is partial and in-frame only. The sample includes nearly 70,000 clones, roughly 92% seen only once; the top ten take around 0.38%. The specimen was T cells isolated from PBMCs. The receptors were gathered from a human donor in good health.

The chain employs TRBV2 and TRBJ2-5, with 10 positions matching TRBD2. Germline V lookup: CDR1 SNHLY, CDR2 FYNNEI. The V gene end was trimmed by 5 bases and the J gene end by 2 bases; junction bases not matched to a gene: 5. The CDR3 is made up of 15 amino acids. The CDR3 spells CASSWTSGRQETQYF. DNA for the CDR3: TGTGCCAGCAGTTGGACTAGCGGAAGACAAGAGACCCAGTACTTC.

This clone occurred once. The chain recombines TRBV27 with TRBJ2-2; 9 bases are a match to TRBD1. The CDR3 loop spans 16 amino acids. Germline lookup yields CDR1 MNHEY and CDR2 SMNVEV (reference sequence). V dropped 2 bases and J dropped 7; count of bases not matched to a gene: 8. The CDR3 spells CASSLDRGYYGGELFF. The CDR3 DNA sequence: TGTGCCAGCAGTTTAGACAGGGGGTACTACGGCGGGGAGCTGTTTTTT.

V is TRBV4-3 and J is TRBJ2-1; tentatively, D is TRBD2 (5 bases). CDR3 length equals 15 residues. Germline loops: CDR1 LGHNA, CDR2 YSLEER. V shed 0 bases and J shed 6 bases, with 12 bases lying between them. The CDR3 coding sequence is TGCGCCAGCAGCCAAGATCCAGCCGGGGTCAATGAGCAGTTCTTC. Encoded protein: CASSQDPAGVNEQFF.

CDR3 coding DNA: TGTGCCAGCAGTTCAGACCCCGGACAGCTCTATGGCTACACCTTC. It specifies CASSSDPGQLYGYTF. The gene calls are TRBV28 and TRBJ1-2; possibly TRBD1 for D (6 bases). Deletions cut 4 bases from V and 4 bases from J, with 16 bases between. CDR3 length equals 15 residues. Germline-derived CDR1 and CDR2 are MDHEN and SYDVKM.